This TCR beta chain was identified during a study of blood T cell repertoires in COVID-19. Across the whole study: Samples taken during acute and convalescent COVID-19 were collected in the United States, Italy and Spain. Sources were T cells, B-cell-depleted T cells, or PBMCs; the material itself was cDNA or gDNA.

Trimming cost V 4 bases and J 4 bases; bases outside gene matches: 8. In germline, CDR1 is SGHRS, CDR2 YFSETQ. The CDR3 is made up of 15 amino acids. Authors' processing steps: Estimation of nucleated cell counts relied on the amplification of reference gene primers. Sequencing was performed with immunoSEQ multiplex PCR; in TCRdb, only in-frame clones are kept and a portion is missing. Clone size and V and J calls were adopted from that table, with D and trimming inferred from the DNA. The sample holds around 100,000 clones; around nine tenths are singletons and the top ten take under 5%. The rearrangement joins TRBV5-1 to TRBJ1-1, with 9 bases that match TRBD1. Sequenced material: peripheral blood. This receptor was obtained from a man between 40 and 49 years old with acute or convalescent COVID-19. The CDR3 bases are TGCGCCAGCAGCGGGGACAGGGAGTATAGCACTGAAGCTTTCTTT. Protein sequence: CASSGDREYSTEAFF.